This TCR beta chain stems from a study of blood T cells in healthy people across ages. V lost 4 bases, J lost 4 bases, and 20 bases lay in between. The CDR3 is 17 residues long. The V gene's germline CDR1 is SQVTM and CDR2 ANQGSEA. With a J-beta primer mix and a sample-barcoded 5' primer, a second PCR ran about 7 to 12 cycles. Each TCR beta cDNA got a 12-nucleotide random molecular identifier. From the 5' RACE reads, TCRdb called clonotypes with MiXCR, one entry per CDR3 protein. Among around 1,700,000 distinct CDR3 sequences listed, 28% were seen once. The V call is TRBV29-1, the J call TRBJ2-6, with D possibly being TRBD1 or TRBD2 (5 bases each). Sequenced sample: blood. The sequence derives from a woman in her twenties or thirties in good health. For the CDR3, the DNA is TGCAGCGTTGCCAGGACCGGGGCAGGTACGGGGGCCAACGTCCTGACTTTC. Translated, it gives CSVARTGAGTGANVLTF.